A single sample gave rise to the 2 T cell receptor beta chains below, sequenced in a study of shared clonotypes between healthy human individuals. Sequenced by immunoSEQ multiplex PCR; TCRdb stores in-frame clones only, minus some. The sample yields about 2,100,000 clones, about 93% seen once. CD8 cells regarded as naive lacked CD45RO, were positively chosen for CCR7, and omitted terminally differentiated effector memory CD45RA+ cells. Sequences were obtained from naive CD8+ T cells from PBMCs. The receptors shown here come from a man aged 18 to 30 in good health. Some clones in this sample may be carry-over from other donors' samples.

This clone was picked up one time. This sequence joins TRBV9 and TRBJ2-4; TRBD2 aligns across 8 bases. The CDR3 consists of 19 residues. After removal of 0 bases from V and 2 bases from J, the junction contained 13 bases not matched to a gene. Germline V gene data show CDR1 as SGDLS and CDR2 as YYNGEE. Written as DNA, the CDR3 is TGTGCCAGCAGCGTAGGGTCGGGAGGGCCGTCGTTCCCCAAAAACATTCAGTACTTC. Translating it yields CASSVGSGGPSFPKNIQYF.

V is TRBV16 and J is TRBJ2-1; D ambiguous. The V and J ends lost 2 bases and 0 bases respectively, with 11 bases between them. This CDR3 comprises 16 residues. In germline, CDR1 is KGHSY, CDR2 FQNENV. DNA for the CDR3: TGTGCCAGCAGCCAAGACGGGTCAAGCTCCTACAATGAGCAGTTCTTC. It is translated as CASSQDGSSSYNEQFF.